This paragraph covers one TCR beta chain sequence. Its antigen is still unknown. No much larger clone exists at a distance of one base, and base qualities are not known. The library was generated by PCR. Sequencing instrument: Illumina HiSeq 2500. TCR libraries were prepared with molecular barcoding, using unique molecular identifiers to normalize TCRbeta repertoire quantification. TCRdb's own reprocessing of the public reads used fastp at Q25 and MiXCR and kept productive beta chains. Every entry covers one CDR3 protein and lists the most common genes and DNA from its rows. Recorded for this sample are more than 60,000 distinct CDR3 sequences; 7.3% of them occurred a single time. The top ten hold less than 3% of the sample. This sample was included in a study of T-cell reconstitution after alpha-beta-depleted transplantation in children listed by TCRdb under 2016. Study-level background: The study quantitatively tracked T-cell immune reconstitution after TCRalphabeta/CD19-depleted allogeneic hematopoietic cell transplantation in children using TCR repertoire profiling.

This clonotype was sampled from a human donor who donated a stem cell graft to a child with acute lymphoblastic leukemia. Material: PBMCs from the stem cell graft donor, obtained from the stem cell graft.

The CDR3 reads CASSLGAANYGYTF. At the DNA level, the sequence is TGTGCCAGCAGCTTAGGTGCAGCTAACTATGGCTACACCTTC. Recombination joined TRBV7-9 with TRBJ1-2, with the D segment identity uncertain. Counted from cysteine to phenylalanine, this CDR3 has 14 amino acids. Only the CDR3 portion is preserved as DNA: 42 bases, with reading frame beginning at the first base. In the germline V gene (reference sequence), CDR1 corresponds to SEHNR and CDR2 to FQNEAQ. Relative to germline, V is 1 base shorter and J is 0 bases shorter, with 6 bases between their ends.